This TCR beta chain was observed in a study of a mutant IDH1 vaccine in newly diagnosed glioma. Germline CDR1 reads ENHRY; CDR2 reads SYGVKD. CDR3 length: 15 residues. The trim removed 0 bases at V and 7 bases at J, leaving 7 bases unmatched. Only in-frame clones appear in the TCRdb table, and some are missing; sequencing was by immunoSEQ multiplex PCR. This table has approximately 76,000 clones, about 91% appearing once. With respect to this clone: Its antigen is not identified.

The time point denotes: week 5, during vaccination. The content of each vaccine dose was 300 ug of mutant IDH1 20-mer peptide, and topical imiquimod accompanied it. This clonotype was sampled from a woman aged 45 to 65 with glioma. This specimen was PBMCs, taken from a glioma patient whose treatment included an IDH1 peptide vaccine. This chain uses TRBV10-3 with TRBJ2-7; TRBD2 matches at 9 bases. CDR3 sequence reads: CAISESASGIKEQYF. The CDR3 DNA is TGTGCCATCAGTGAGTCGGCTAGCGGGATAAAAGAGCAGTACTTC.